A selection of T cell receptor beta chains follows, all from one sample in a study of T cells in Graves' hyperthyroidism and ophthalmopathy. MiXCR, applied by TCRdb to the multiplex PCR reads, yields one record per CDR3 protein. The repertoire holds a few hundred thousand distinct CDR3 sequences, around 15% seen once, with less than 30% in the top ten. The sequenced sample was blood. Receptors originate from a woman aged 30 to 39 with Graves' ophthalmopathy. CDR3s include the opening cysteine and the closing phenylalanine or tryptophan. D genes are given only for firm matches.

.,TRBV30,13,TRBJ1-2,CATTPYSNYGYTF
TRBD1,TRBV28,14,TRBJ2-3,CASTPGGQADTQYF
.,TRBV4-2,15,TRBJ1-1,CASSQERQENTEAFF
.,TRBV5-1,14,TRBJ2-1,CASSLATGGKEQFF
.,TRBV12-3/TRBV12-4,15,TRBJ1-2,CASSLQMGDSYGYTF
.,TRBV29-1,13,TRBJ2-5,CSVEIGSQETQYF
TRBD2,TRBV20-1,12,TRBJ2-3,CSAVAGGDTQYF
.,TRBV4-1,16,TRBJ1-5,CASSQVSAGRYQPQHF
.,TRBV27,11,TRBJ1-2,CASSPGWGYTF
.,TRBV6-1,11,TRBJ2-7,CASTGGYEQYF
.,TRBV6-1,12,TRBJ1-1,CAGRTGGTEAFF
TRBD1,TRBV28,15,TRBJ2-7,CASSTDRGPAYEQYF
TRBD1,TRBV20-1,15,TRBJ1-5,CSAKQGTDSNQPQHF
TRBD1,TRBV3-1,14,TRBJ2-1,CASSQGTGWNEQFF
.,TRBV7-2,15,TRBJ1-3,CASSRQAPSGNTIYF
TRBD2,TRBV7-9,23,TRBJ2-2,CASSPGTSGTRVSFGLDTGELFF